The next 11 T cell receptor beta chains were all read from a single sample in a study of T cell changes during pregnancy in multiple sclerosis. Using immunoSEQ multiplex PCR, the repertoire was profiled, and TCRdb retains in-frame clones only, with some absent. The sample consists of roughly 100,000 clones, under 95% of them appearing once. Sample: peripheral blood, taken after pregnancy. These receptors were obtained from a female donor with multiple sclerosis, enrolled in a pregnancy study.

The chain recombines TRBV7-9 with TRBJ2-2, with D tentatively TRBD2 (6 bases). There are 14 residues in the CDR3. V lost 5 bases, J lost 10 bases, and 17 bases lay in between. Per the germline V gene, CDR1 is SEHNR and CDR2 is FQNEAQ (reference sequence). The CDR3 DNA follows: TGTGCCAGCAGCGTACCGGGACTCCCCATGGAGCTGTTTTTT. As protein: CASSVPGLPMELFF.

This clone was seen a few times. V usage is TRBV5-1 and J usage is TRBJ2-7; no definite D call. V lost 1 base and J lost 7, with 15 bases in between. The CDR3 has 14 amino acids. The germline V gene encodes CDR1 SGHRS and CDR2 YFSETQ. The CDR3 here is CASSLLQPPGEQYF. CDR3 nucleotide sequence: TGCGCCAGCAGCTTGTTACAGCCGCCTGGGGAGCAGTACTTC.

The genes are TRBV29-1 and TRBJ2-5; weak D call: TRBD1 (7 bases). This CDR3 comprises 13 residues. Trimming left V 8 bases short and J 3 bases short, with 16 bases between. Looked up from germline, CDR1 is SQVTM and CDR2 is ANQGSEA. The CDR3 nucleotides read TGCAGCACGCGGGACAGAGTAAAAGAGACCCAGTACTTC. Protein: CSTRDRVKETQYF.

This chain uses TRBV29-1 with TRBJ2-3, with 10 bases identical to TRBD1. The length of the CDR3 is 15 residues. CDR1 and CDR2 (germline): SQVTM, ANQGSEA. Trimming took 2 bases from V and 2 from J; bases not matched to a gene: 4. This chain's CDR3 is CSVETGQGLTDTQYF. CDR3 bases: TGCAGCGTTGAAACGGGACAGGGGCTCACAGATACGCAGTATTTT.

V and J are TRBV5-1 and TRBJ2-7; TRBD1 aligns across 7 bases. The germline V gene encodes CDR1 SGHRS and CDR2 YFSETQ. V lost 4 bases and J lost 2; bases outside the gene matches: 6. The CDR3 is made up of 14 amino acids. CDR3 DNA: TGCGCCAGCAGCCCACAGGGGACCCCCTACGAGCAGTACTTC. As protein: CASSPQGTPYEQYF.

The CDR3 loop is CASSFNRGAYEQYF. As DNA, the CDR3 is TGTGCCAGCAGTTTTAACAGGGGAGCCTACGAGCAGTACTTC. The chain couples TRBV27 to TRBJ2-7; TRBD1 agrees at 7 bases. Germline V CDR1 and CDR2: MNHEY, SMNVEV (reference sequence). The junction had 4 bases not matched to a gene; V was cut back by 3 bases and J by 2 bases. The CDR3 runs 14 residues.

This clone was recorded once. The rearrangement uses TRBV15 and TRBJ2-2; maybe TRBD2 (6 bases). Trimming pared 0 bases from V and 8 bases from J, leaving 16 bases between. The CDR3 sequence is 16 residues long. From germline, CDR1 is LNHNV and CDR2 YYDKDF (reference sequence). The CDR3 sequence is CATSRDPGTRGGELFF. The CDR3 nucleotides read TGTGCCACCAGCAGAGACCCCGGGACCCGGGGGGGGGAGCTGTTTTTT.

This clone was seen once. The chain joins TRBV6-5 to TRBJ2-3, with 7 bases aligning to TRBD1. Germline trimming cut 2 bases from V and 2 bases from J; bases unmatched to any gene: 1. This CDR3 comprises 14 residues. Per the germline V gene, CDR1 is MNHEY and CDR2 is SVGAGI. The CDR3 here is CASSYRGLTDTQYF. CDR3 DNA: TGTGCCAGCAGTTACAGGGGGCTCACAGATACGCAGTATTTT.

This clone was observed a handful of times. The chain is built from TRBV5-1 and TRBJ1-1, with D tentatively TRBD1 (6 bases). This CDR3 contains 13 residues. In germline, CDR1 is SGHRS, CDR2 YFSETQ. Trimming took 6 bases from V and 6 from J, leaving 15 bases between them. The CDR3 region has the DNA TGCGCCAGCAATAAGGCGGGGGGCCCTGAAGCTTTCTTT. As protein: CASNKAGGPEAFF.

The V call is TRBV2, the J call TRBJ1-5; 10 bases are shared with TRBD1. Germline V lookup: CDR1 SNHLY, CDR2 FYNNEI. This CDR3 has 14 residues. The junction had 5 bases not matched to a gene; V was cut back by 8 bases and J by 4 bases. The CDR3 sequence is CASGRDRGNQPQHF. The CDR3 DNA reads as TGTGCCAGCGGACGGGACAGGGGAAATCAGCCCCAGCATTTT.

The rearrangement joins TRBV4-1 to TRBJ1-4, with 9 nucleotides matching TRBD1. V shed 0 bases, J shed 3 bases, and the junction held 11 bases outside the gene matches. Per the germline V gene, CDR1 is MGHRA and CDR2 is YSYEKL. CDR3 length: 19 amino acids. The CDR3 here is CASSQDIGTGYLANEKLFF. CDR3 coding DNA: TGCGCCAGCAGCCAAGATATAGGGACAGGGTATCTTGCTAATGAAAAACTGTTTTTT.